These T cell receptor beta chains were read from a single sample in a study of regulatory T cells in long-lasting Graves disease. MiXCR was run by TCRdb on the multiplex PCR reads, yielding one entry per CDR3 protein. In the table there are approximately 440,000 distinct CDR3 sequences, around 15% of which are singletons. These data also featured in a second study, about T cells in Graves' hyperthyroidism and ophthalmopathy.

The sample in question was peripheral blood mononuclear cells (PBMCs), obtained at new diagnosis, from a patient treated with antithyroid drugs. The receptors were gathered from a man aged 40-49 years with Graves disease. Both conserved end residues are part of each CDR3. The D gene is left open where the match is weak. The size field is filled for only some rows; it gives once, few, many or a size class.

clone_size	j_call	d_call	v_call	cdr3_nt	cdr3_aa
-	TRBJ2-5	-	TRBV14	TGTGCCAGCAGCCTGACCTGGGGCGAGACCCAGTACTTC	CASSLTWGETQYF
many	TRBJ2-2	TRBD2	TRBV20-1	TGCAGTGCTAGAGATCGGCTAGCGGGAGGTTACACCGGGGAGCTGTTTTTT	CSARDRLAGGYTGELFF
few	TRBJ1-4	TRBD1	TRBV2	TGTGCCAGCAGCCGGGACAGGGACGAAAAACTGTTTTTT	CASSRDRDEKLFF
-	TRBJ2-1	TRBD2	TRBV7-9	TGTGCCAGCAGCTCCCGTAGCGGGAGGTCATCGGCGAATGAGCAGTTCTTC	CASSSRSGRSSANEQFF
many	TRBJ2-7	-	TRBV6-2/TRBV6-3	TGTGCCAGCAGTTTCGAGCGGGTCGAGCAGTACTTC	CASSFERVEQYF
-	TRBJ2-1	-	TRBV13	TGTGCCAGCAGCTTCGTACAGGGGCAGTTCTTC	CASSFVQGQFF
few	TRBJ1-2	TRBD1	TRBV19	TGTGCCAGTAGTATAGGGGACAGCTACTATGGCTACACCTTC	CASSIGDSYYGYTF
few	TRBJ1-1	-	TRBV12-5	TGTGCTAGTGGTTCGACTGTGAACTTGAACACTGAAGCTTTCTTT	CASGSTVNLNTEAFF
-	TRBJ2-2	TRBD1	TRBV7-6	TGTGCCAGCAGCACAGCTTGGGGCCGGGACAGGTCCACCGGGGAGCTGTTTTTT	CASSTAWGRDRSTGELFF
few	TRBJ2-5	-	TRBV7-9	TGTGCCAGCAGCAATAGGGGAGGACGGCCTTCTCAAGAGACCCAGTACTTC	CASSNRGGRPSQETQYF
many	TRBJ2-7	-	TRBV11-2	TGTGCCAGCAGCCGGAATGGGTACGAGCAGTACTTC	CASSRNGYEQYF
-	TRBJ1-1	-	TRBV6-1	TGTGCCAGCAGATACCCACAGGGTTTGGGTTCTGAAGCTTTCTTT	CASRYPQGLGSEAFF
many	TRBJ2-5	-	TRBV11-2	TGTGCCAGCAGCTTAGTAGGGGGTTCAAGAGCCCCCGAGACCCAGTACTTC	CASSLVGGSRAPETQYF
-	TRBJ2-2	-	TRBV19	TGTGCCAGTAGTATAGGGAGGGGGGAGCTGTTTTTT	CASSIGRGELFF
-	TRBJ2-7	TRBD2	TRBV7-9	TGTGCCAGCAGGCTAGCGGGAGAAGCCTACGAGCAGTACTTC	CASRLAGEAYEQYF
few	TRBJ2-7	TRBD2	TRBV2	TGTGCCAGCAAGGGTGGAGCGGGGAGCTCCTACGAGCAGTACTTC	CASKGGAGSSYEQYF
many	TRBJ1-4	-	TRBV28	TGTGCCAGCAGTCCCGACAGAAATAATGAAAAACTGTTTTTT	CASSPDRNNEKLFF
many	TRBJ2-5	-	TRBV7-9	TGTGCCAGCAGCTTTGGAGGACGCGGGGGCAAGACCCAGTACTTC	CASSFGGRGGKTQYF
many	TRBJ2-1	-	TRBV29-1	TGCAGCGTTGTTCCGGGAGTTGAGCAGTTCTTC	CSVVPGVEQFF
many	TRBJ2-1	-	TRBV28	TGTGCCAGCAGAGAACCGGGAGATGAGCAGTTCTTC	CASREPGDEQFF
few	TRBJ2-3	-	TRBV28	TGTGCCAGCAGTCCCAGGGACGGATACACAGATACGCAGTATTTT	CASSPRDGYTDTQYF
many	TRBJ2-2	-	TRBV2	TGTGCCAGCAGAGACAGGGAGGCCGGGGAGCTGTTTTTT	CASRDREAGELFF
many	TRBJ2-2	-	TRBV7-2	TGTGCCAGCAGCTTAGTAAAGGGGGGCGGGGAGCTGTTTTTT	CASSLVKGGGELFF
many	TRBJ1-5	TRBD1	TRBV6-1	TGTGCCAGCAGTAAAACAGGGGGCGGCCAGCCCCAGCATTTT	CASSKTGGGQPQHF
many	TRBJ1-3	-	TRBV29-1	TGCAGCGTTGGTGGAACTGGAAACACCATATATTTT	CSVGGTGNTIYF
-	TRBJ1-6	TRBD1	TRBV27	TGTGCCAGCAGTTTAACCGGACAGGATAATTCACCCCTCCACTTT	CASSLTGQDNSPLHF
few	TRBJ1-2	-	TRBV18	TGTGCCAGCTCACCACCGGGGGTAAACAAGCCAAATGGCTACACCTTC	CASSPPGVNKPNGYTF
many	TRBJ2-7	-	TRBV5-5	TGTGCCAGCAGCTTGGCCGGGGGGACAGTCTACGAGCAGTACTTC	CASSLAGGTVYEQYF
many	TRBJ1-2	-	TRBV11-2	TGTGCCAGCAGCTCGGGCCGGGGCGTCTACTCCGGCTACACCTTC	CASSSGRGVYSGYTF
few	TRBJ2-1	-	TRBV6-2/TRBV6-3	TGTGCCAGCAGACCCATCCTAGCGTCCCACAATGAGCAGTTCTTC	CASRPILASHNEQFF
-	TRBJ2-3	-	TRBV10-3	TGTGCCATCAGTTTTGGGAGATCGGATACGCAGTATTTT	CAISFGRSDTQYF
many	TRBJ2-7	TRBD2	TRBV7-2	TGTGCCAGCAGCCAGCGGGAGACCTACGAGCAGTACTTC	CASSQRETYEQYF
many	TRBJ1-1	-	TRBV18	TGTGCCAGCTCACCTGGAGGAGTAGAGAACACTGAAGCTTTCTTT	CASSPGGVENTEAFF
few	TRBJ2-7	TRBD2	TRBV5-1	TGCGCCAGCAGCTTGAAATCCGGGAGGATAAGCTCCTACGAGCAGTACTTC	CASSLKSGRISSYEQYF
-	TRBJ2-2	-	TRBV6-1	TGTGCCAGCAGTGGTAGTGGGGATCCCGGGGAGCTGTTTTTT	CASSGSGDPGELFF
many	TRBJ2-7	TRBD1	TRBV5-1	TGCGCCAGCAGCCCGACAGGGGGCAAGTACGAGCAGTACTTC	CASSPTGGKYEQYF
few	TRBJ2-3	-	TRBV6-1	TGTGCCAGCAGGCCTGGCGGGAACACAGATACGCAGTATTTT	CASRPGGNTDTQYF
many	TRBJ1-1	TRBD1	TRBV5-1	TGCGCCAGCAGCTTGGCCACAGGGGGACAAGCTTTCTTT	CASSLATGGQAFF
many	TRBJ1-5	TRBD1	TRBV12-3/TRBV12-4	TGTGCCAGCAGTTTGAGGACAGGAGGGGGTCAGCCCCAGCATTTT	CASSLRTGGGQPQHF
many	TRBJ2-5	-	TRBV4-1	TGCGCCAGCAGCCAAGCAAAGATTCTGCGGGAGACCCAGTACTTC	CASSQAKILRETQYF
-	TRBJ2-7	TRBD1	TRBV30	TGTGCCTGGGACGCCGGGACAGGGCCCCACGAGCAGTACTTC	CAWDAGTGPHEQYF
many	TRBJ2-2	-	TRBV6-2/TRBV6-3	TGTGCCAGCAGTTACTCGATAGGGAAGTCGGCCGGGGAGCTGTTTTTT	CASSYSIGKSAGELFF
many	TRBJ1-2	-	TRBV6-1	TGTGCCACCACCCAGGGGCAGTTAGAGGGCTACACCTTC	CATTQGQLEGYTF
many	TRBJ1-4	-	TRBV20-1	TGCAGTGCTAGAGATCCCAGGGGTTCTAATGAAAAACTGTTTTTT	CSARDPRGSNEKLFF
-	TRBJ2-1	-	TRBV24-1	TGTGCCACCAGCAAGACAGACAGCTCCTACAATGAGCAGTTCTTC	CATSKTDSSYNEQFF
few	TRBJ1-5	TRBD1	TRBV6-2/TRBV6-3	TGTGCCAGCAGTTATCTACAGGGGGCTCAGCCCCAGCATTTT	CASSYLQGAQPQHF
few	TRBJ1-3	-	TRBV30	TGTGCCTGGAGTGTCGGCGGGGGTACTGGAAACACCATATATTTT	CAWSVGGGTGNTIYF
-	TRBJ1-2	TRBD1	TRBV19	TGTGCCAGTAGTAGGGGACAGGGAGCTAACTATGGCTACACCTTC	CASSRGQGANYGYTF
many	TRBJ2-1	TRBD2	TRBV6-1	TGTGCCAGCAGTGAATTGCCTAGCGGGAGTTCCCACAATGAGCAGTTCTTC	CASSELPSGSSHNEQFF
many	TRBJ1-1	-	TRBV5-1	TGCGCCAGCAGCTTGGGGGGACCCGGAGGGGGACGAGCAAACACTGAAGCTTTCTTT	CASSLGGPGGGRANTEAFF
many	TRBJ2-7	TRBD1	TRBV20-1	TGCAGTGCCTCCCCTTGGACAGGGAGTTCCTACGAGCAGTACTTC	CSASPWTGSSYEQYF
many	TRBJ2-3	-	TRBV6-1	TGTGCCAGCAGTAGAATTAGGGATACGCAGTATTTT	CASSRIRDTQYF
-	TRBJ2-7	TRBD1	TRBV6-9	TGTGCCAGCAGTTACGGGGGGACAGGGCGCGAGCAGTACTTC	CASSYGGTGREQYF